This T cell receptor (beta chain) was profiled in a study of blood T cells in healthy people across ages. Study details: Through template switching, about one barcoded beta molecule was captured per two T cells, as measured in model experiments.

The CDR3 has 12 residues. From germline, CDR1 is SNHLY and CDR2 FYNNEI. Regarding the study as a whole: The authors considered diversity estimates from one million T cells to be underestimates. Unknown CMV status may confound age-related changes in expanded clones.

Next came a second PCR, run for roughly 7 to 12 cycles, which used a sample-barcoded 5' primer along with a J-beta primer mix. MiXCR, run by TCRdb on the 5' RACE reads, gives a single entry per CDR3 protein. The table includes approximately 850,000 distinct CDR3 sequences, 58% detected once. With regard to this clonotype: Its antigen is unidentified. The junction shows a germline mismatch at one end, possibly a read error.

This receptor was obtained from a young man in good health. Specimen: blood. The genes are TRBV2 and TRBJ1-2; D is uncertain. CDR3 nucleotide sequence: TGTGCCAGCAGGGAAGGATTTGGGGGCTACACCTTC. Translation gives CASREGFGGYTF. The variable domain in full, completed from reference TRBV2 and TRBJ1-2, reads EPEVTQTPSHQVTQMGQEVILRCVPISNHLYFYWYRQILGQKVEFLVSFYNNEISEKSEIFDDQFSVERPDGSNFTLKIRSTKLEDSAMYFCASREGFGGYTFGSGTRLTVV.